This T cell receptor (beta chain) stems from a study of blood T cell repertoires in COVID-19. Overall study: Samples representing acute and convalescent COVID-19 were sourced from the United States, Italy and Spain. PBMCs, B-cell-depleted T cells, or T cells provided the cDNA or gDNA that made up the material.

The CDR3 consists of 16 residues. Per the germline V gene, CDR1 is KGHSH and CDR2 is LQKENI. V was shortened by 3 bases and J by 0 bases, with 11 bases between the two germline ends. In the original processing: Reference gene primer amplification in the assay estimated nucleated cell counts. Sequencing was performed with immunoSEQ multiplex PCR; in TCRdb, only in-frame clones are kept and a portion is missing. The V and J calls and clone size come from that table; D and trimming were worked out from the DNA. This sample yields roughly 200,000 clones, of which around 88% are seen a single time; roughly 1.5% belongs to the top ten.

The sequenced material came from peripheral blood. This sequence joins TRBV18 and TRBJ1-4; perhaps TRBD1 as D (6 bases). This TCR was sampled from a man aged 18 to 35 with active or convalescent COVID-19. The CDR3 nucleotides are TGTGCCAGCTCACCGGGGACACACGCAACTAATGAAAAACTGTTTTTT. Translated: CASSPGTHATNEKLFF.